Included here is one T cell receptor beta chain sequence, with context. This clonotype was seen many times. Its specific antigen is unknown. It has no much larger one-base neighbor in the sample; base qualities were not kept. This record belongs to a study of T-cell reconstitution after alpha-beta-depleted transplantation in children (dated by TCRdb to 2015 to 2016). For the study in its entirety: Using TCR repertoire profiling, the study quantitatively followed how T-cell immune reconstitution unfolded in children after TCRalphabeta/CD19-depleted allogeneic hematopoietic cell transplantation.

The germline V gene (reference sequence) sets CDR1 to LGHDT and CDR2 to YNNKEL. Including cysteine and phenylalanine, the CDR3 has 16 amino acids. CDR3 DNA only is kept here, 48 bases in frame from base 1. Germline trimming: 4 bases from V, 0 bases from J; junction bases outside gene matches: 3. Library method: PCR. Sequencing was performed on an Illumina HiSeq 2500. To normalize quantification of the TCRbeta repertoire, the TCR libraries were built with molecular barcoding that relied on unique molecular identifiers. TCRdb reprocessed the public reads (quality trimming at Q25 with fastp, clone calling with MiXCR) and kept in-frame beta chains. A single entry per CDR3 protein holds the most common genes and DNA from its merged rows. The sample records around 300,000 distinct CDR3 sequences, roughly 10% of which are singletons. The ten biggest clones cover roughly a quarter of the sample. The treatment or condition label of this sample denotes: allogeneic hematopoietic cell transplantation with graft depleted of TCRalphabeta T cells and CD19 B cells. The children who served as transplant recipients had been given grafts of TCRalphabeta/CD19-depleted allogeneic hematopoietic cells.

Points the paper makes about the study in general: The apparently early alphabetaT-cell count recovery about two months after transplant was reportedly dependent on only several hundred rapidly expanded clones derived from non-depleted graft cells. Hyperexpanded clone frequencies declined over subsequent months; after one year, T-cell counts and TCRbeta diversity were mostly attributed to newly produced T cells. In some patients, the high TCRbeta diversity seen at day 60 was put down to recipient T cells and intrathymic progenitors that had survived conditioning.

The TCR sequence derives from a male patient between 2 and 10 years old who had a stem cell transplant for chronic granulomatous disease, so the T cells may come from the graft donor. The sample in question was peripheral blood, obtained 180 days after TCRalphabeta/CD19-depleted stem cell transplant. The chain is encoded by TRBV3-1 joined to TRBJ2-1; TRBD2 lines up with 10 middle nucleotides. The CDR3 in this case is CASSLTSGVSYNEQFF. The nucleotides read TGTGCCAGCAGCCTTACTAGCGGGGTCTCCTACAATGAGCAGTTCTTC.